These 12 T cell receptor beta chains were sequenced from one sample in a study of cytomegalovirus exposure and HLA in healthy donors. TCRdb's table, derived via immunoSEQ multiplex PCR, lists solely in-frame clones and lacks some. Seen here are about 110,000 clones, approximately 96% observed once, and the top ten hold 0.67%. Sample: PBMCs. These receptors originate from a young woman in good health and CMV-seronegative.

This clone was counted between two and nine times. This chain connects TRBV2 to TRBJ2-6; D gene uncertain. The CDR3 is 14 amino acids. The V gene lost 8 bases and the J gene lost 0 bases, with 8 bases spanning the gap. Germline V gene data show CDR1 as SNHLY and CDR2 as FYNNEI. In DNA form, the CDR3 reads TGTGCCAGCCGGGTCACCTCTGGGGCCAACGTCCTGACTTTC. As protein: CASRVTSGANVLTF.

This chain joins TRBV6-1 and TRBJ1-1; maybe TRBD1 (6 bases). This CDR3 contains 14 residues. Germline CDR1 is MNHNS and CDR2 is SASEGT. Trimming left V 5 bases short and J 4 bases short, with 14 bases between. The CDR3 sequence is CASSKDRHSTEAFF. The CDR3 DNA follows: TGTGCCAGCAGTAAGGACAGACACTCCACTGAAGCTTTCTTT.

The CDR3 protein is CASSPWTGRSTEAFF. CDR3 nucleotide sequence: TGTGCCAGCAGCCCTTGGACAGGGAGGAGCACTGAAGCTTTCTTT. The chain uses TRBV11-2 and TRBJ1-1, with 8 positions matching TRBD1. The V segment lost 5 bases and the J segment 4 bases; nucleotides outside the gene matches: 9. Germline-derived CDR1 and CDR2 are SGHAT and FQNNGV. This CDR3 spans 15 amino acids. The full variable domain, with the rest looked up from reference TRBV11-2 and TRBJ1-1, is EAGVAQSPRYKIIEKRQSVAFWCNPISGHATLYWYQQILGQGPKLLIQFQNNGVVDDSQLPKDRFSAERLKGVDSTLKIQPAKLEDSAVYLCASSPWTGRSTEAFFGQGTRLTVV.

The J gene is TRBJ2-3, the V gene TRBV10-3, with no clear D. V lost 9 bases to trimming and J lost 4 bases, with 11 bases between them. The germline V gene has CDR1 ENHRY and CDR2 SYGVKD. CDR3 length equals 12 residues. This CDR3 reads CAIGASADTQYF. CDR3 DNA: TGTGCCATAGGAGCGTCTGCAGATACGCAGTATTTT.

The rearrangement uses TRBV7-9 and TRBJ2-1; D perhaps matches TRBD1 (5 bases). The V gene lost 6 bases and the J gene lost 3 bases, with 6 bases spanning the gap. This CDR3 region has 12 residues. Germline V gene lookup returns CDR1 SEHNR and CDR2 FQNEAQ (reference sequence). The CDR3 protein is CASRGLYNEQFF. DNA of the CDR3: TGTGCCAGCAGGGGGCTCTACAATGAGCAGTTCTTC.

CDR3 residues: CATSSLDRENTEAFF. The CDR3 DNA is TGTGCCACCAGCAGCTTGGACAGGGAAAACACTGAAGCTTTCTTT. The chain links TRBV15 to TRBJ1-1; 8 bases line up with TRBD1. V shed 3 bases and J 2 bases; nucleotides not matched to a gene: 5. CDR3 length: 15 residues. Germline CDR1 is LNHNV and CDR2 is YYDKDF (reference sequence).

This sequence joins TRBV9 and TRBJ2-1; maybe TRBD2 (7 bases). The CDR3 loop spans 15 amino acids. With 4 bases removed from V and 0 bases from J, the gap between germline ends came to 11 bases. Germline CDR1 reads SGDLS; CDR2 reads YYNGEE. The CDR3 DNA reads TGTGCCAGCAGCCGGGGGGCTGGCTCCTACAATGAGCAGTTCTTC. It codes for CASSRGAGSYNEQFF.

The chain couples TRBV5-1 to TRBJ2-5, with TRBD2 matching 11 bases. V was clipped by 6 bases and J by 2 bases; unmatched bases: 9. Looked up from germline, CDR1 is SGHRS and CDR2 is YFSETQ. The CDR3 sequence is 16 residues long. CDR3: CASIATIAGGQETQYF. CDR3 DNA sequence: TGCGCCAGCATCGCGACTATAGCGGGGGGGCAAGAGACCCAGTACTTC.

V and J are TRBV2 and TRBJ1-5; the D gene is possibly TRBD1 (5 bases). From germline, CDR1 is SNHLY and CDR2 FYNNEI. Between the trimmed V and J ends, which lost 6 bases and 0 bases, there was a span of 12 bases. The CDR3 has 15 residues. CDR3 sequence reads: CASSADTHSNQPQHF. The DNA for the CDR3 is TGTGCCAGCAGCGCGGACACACATAGCAATCAGCCCCAGCATTTT.

This sequence joins TRBV11-2 and TRBJ1-2, with a tentative D call TRBD1 (6 bases). V was pared by 3 bases and J by 8 bases, with 16 bases between. This CDR3 contains 14 residues. Germline assignment: CDR1 SGHAT and CDR2 FQNNGV. Here the CDR3 DNA reads TGTGCCAGCAGCTTTTCCCTGGGGGCGGGCGGCTACACCTTC. This encodes CASSFSLGAGGYTF.

The rearrangement uses TRBV5-1 and TRBJ2-5; 7 bases are shared with TRBD1. The CDR3 loop spans 18 amino acids. Germline V gene sequence: CDR1 SGHRS, CDR2 YFSETQ. V shed 4 bases and J 2 bases; nucleotides not matched to a gene: 17. For the CDR3, the DNA is TGCGCCAGCAGCGAGGCCGTATTGGGACAGAGGGAGCAAGAGACCCAGTACTTC. Protein: CASSEAVLGQREQETQYF.

CDR3 coding DNA: TGTGCCAGCAGCCGACCAGAGGGGGACACGGATGAGCAGTTCTTC. Residues: CASSRPEGDTDEQFF. The chain is built from TRBV7-9 and TRBJ2-1, with a weak D call TRBD1 (6 bases). CDR3 length equals 15 residues. V lost 5 bases and J lost 8, with 19 bases in between. Germline values: CDR1 SEHNR, CDR2 FQNEAQ (reference sequence).